The TCR beta chain described here comes from a study of cytomegalovirus exposure and HLA in healthy donors (dated by TCRdb to about 2017). The study in broad terms: According to an earlier analysis of around 600 of the donors, 200 million or so T cells yielded approximately 120 million unique TCR beta sequences and 276 Gb of sequence data. The study combined high-throughput TCR immunosequencing, statistical association of individual TCRs with disease status, and machine learning to predict cytomegalovirus infection status. All discovery cohort repertoires had been generated on a single sequencing platform. The study used immunosequencing to profile the T cell repertoires of some 600 subjects and linked those repertoires to cytomegalovirus serostatus. About five DR-DQ haplotypes were handled as single units for association and clustering because linkage in the cohort was strong. The aim of the study was to test whether cataloging public T cell receptors could identify signatures of past pathogen exposure. Donor age, sex, ethnicity and CMV serostatus were compiled together with the repertoire data. An earlier analysis of roughly 580 of the donors used high-throughput TCR beta sequencing to judge whether each TCR beta V gene segment behaved as functional or pseudogenic. In a later genetic analysis, genome-wide SNP genotypes for about 65% of the roughly 670 donors were used, and that subset was treated as a discovery cohort. Class I and class II HLA loci were covered by the typing at four-digit resolution. Besides the first cohort of 666 subjects, a separate validation cohort made up of 120 different subjects was used. On average, about 200,000 unique TCR beta nucleotide sequences were sequenced per donor among a few hundred genotyped donors of the cohort, with approximately 18% of those sequences being non-productive. Approximately 300 gigabases of sequencing data and 91 million or so unique TCR sequences made up an early release that covered several hundred HLA-typed donors. A later analysis re-examined previously published TCR beta repertoires from roughly 720 donors and added high-resolution HLA genotyping to investigate patterns of TCR occurrence. The genetic ancestry cluster associated with self-reported Caucasian donors included 81% of the roughly 410 genotyped donors. Typing coverage varied by locus: roughly 629-640 donors for A, B, C, DRB1 and DQB1; under 550 for DQA1; about 570 for DPA1; 450 to 480 for DPB1. The later analysis used no new phenotypic data to find candidate immune exposures, relying instead on TCR beta sequences and their occurrence across donors.

Notes on this clone: Its antigen is still unknown. No base qualities exist here, and no much larger clone lies one base off it.

Libraries came from the immunoSEQ multiplex PCR assay. For the multiplex PCR, a mixture combining 60 forward primers for TCR Vbeta segments and 13 reverse primers for TCR Jbeta segments was used. Amplification of the CDR3 region of rearranged TCR beta genes was performed with a multiplex PCR assay on genomic DNA. Amplified TCR beta libraries were sequenced as 87-base-pair reads on the Illumina HiSeq System. On the study's bioinformatics: Across the roughly 600 repertoires, a later analysis counted approximately 75 million unique TCR beta chains, approximately 10 million of which were shared by at least two donors. To remove PCR and sequencing errors, raw reads were error-corrected and collapsed into unique sequences using a nearest-neighbor algorithm that merged closely related sequences. To assign V, D and J gene segments, CDR3 sequences were aligned to IMGT reference sequences. Each retained sequence needed at least a six-nucleotide match to both a V gene segment and a J gene segment. Rearrangements were called productive when the CDR3 lacked stop codons and stayed in frame with V and J; all others were non-productive. Following IMGT convention, CDR3 was defined as the stretch from the second conserved V-encoded cysteine up to the conserved J-encoded phenylalanine. The earlier analysis of about 610 of the donors excluded sequences that lacked an unambiguous match to a single V gene segment. An earlier analysis of fewer than 750 of the donors classified V segments as functional when productive rearrangements were above 56.7% and as segregating when the standard deviation between donors was above 5%. A statistical classification framework was built to diagnose cytomegalovirus status from the catalog of TCR beta chain sequences. In a later analysis, TCR nucleotide sequences were compared against IMGT/GENE-DB human TR gene sequences so that V and J genes could be assigned. Using the TCRdist pipeline, a later analysis assigned CDR3 sequences along with most-parsimonious VDJ recombination scenarios. In a later analysis, each TCR beta chain was defined by its CDR3 amino acid sequence together with its V-gene family, and reads without a unique V-gene family were excluded. As a way to deal with suspected cross-contamination and a sequencing artifact, a later analysis dropped 640 or so nucleotide sequences that were highly shared and had low generation probability. In a later analysis, a clonal expansion index for each public chain was calculated from normalized within-repertoire ranks of inferred template counts. Generation probabilities in a later analysis came from a VDJ recombination model fitted to out-of-frame rearrangements, and those results were checked against IGoR. Hypergeometric tests were used in a later analysis to score TCR-TCR, TCR-HLA and TCR-CMV co-occurrence, with a repertoire-size bias correction applied to the TCR pairs. To estimate false discovery rates, a later analysis permuted the HLA or CMV assignments 20 times. A later analysis grouped co-occurring TCRs with DBSCAN, adding TCRdist sequence similarity when clustering within HLA-allele-positive subsets. Co-occurrence clustering excluded repertoires with fewer than 30,000 or more than 120,000 public chains, plus five with anomalous nucleotide sharing. TCRdb obtained this table from immuneACCESS and retained in-frame rearrangements with V and J assigned. These tables miss some clones; where compared with another copy, unresolved V genes account for less than half of the shortfall, and the remainder is unexplained. D and trimming come from the DNA, and the V and J calls and clone size come from that table. The sample contains some 170,000 clones, approximately 75% of them found a single time. The ten largest clones take up 3.7% of the sample.

The cohort comprised 550 to 700 healthy bone marrow donors. At the time of sampling, all cohort members were nominally healthy, though unrecorded immune exposures were likely present. The donor was CMV seropositive and was included in the group of 290 or so seropositive cohort members. Each donor provided a peripheral blood sample, and peripheral blood mononuclear cells were used for TCR beta sequencing. The Qiagen DNeasy Blood Extraction Kit was used to extract genomic DNA from the blood cell samples. The trim is 5 bases for V and 6 bases for J, with a gap of 17 bases between the germline ends. CDR1 and CDR2, per the germline V gene, are MNHNS and SASEGT. The CDR3 holds 14 amino acids from the cysteine to the phenylalanine. Kept here is only the CDR3 DNA, which spans 42 bases and is read in frame from base 1. Summary of the overall study and its limitations: Linkage disequilibrium might explain the correlated functional status among segregating V segments, but an unknown experimental factor could not be excluded. CMV serostatus was the only immune exposure information available for the cohort. A later analysis reported that several top co-occurrence clusters appeared linked to parvovirus B19, influenza, CMV and Epstein-Barr virus. Across donors, most TCR sequences were observed very rarely, whereas some public TCRs were present in many individuals. An association between a missense DCLRE1C variant and V-gene and J-gene trimming of TCR beta chains was found in a later genetic analysis and replicated in an independent cohort. In vitro tests confirmed that a few of the cytomegalovirus-associated TCR beta chains recognize cytomegalovirus antigens. Because HLA typing was missing for some donors at each locus, association tests included only the typed subset. Strong co-occurrence of HLA alleles, especially DR and DQ, made assigning TCR associations to individual alleles difficult. The cohort was sequenced for TCR beta chains only, and without alpha or paired-chain data the features that could be detected were limited. According to a later genetic analysis, donors in an Asian-associated ancestry cluster had fewer N-insertions in productive TCRs than the approximately 650-donor mean. In a later analysis, TCR association rates were found to vary across HLA loci, with the most associated TCRs seen for DRB1 alleles and the fewest for HLA-C alleles. The sequencing pipeline was judged likely to have produced a cluster of highly shared sequence variants as a technical artifact. A later analysis associated some 17,000 TCR beta sequences with specific HLA alleles at a false discovery rate of 0.05. A further reported finding was that TCR beta sequences accurately predicted the HLA-A and HLA-B alleles for most subjects in the first cohort. Broadly in line with IMGT annotations, most TCR beta V segments showed up in productive rearrangements about 87% or about 30% of the time in an earlier analysis of roughly 590 of the donors. The study gave a list of 150 to 200 TCR beta chains associated with cytomegalovirus. In a later analysis, HLA-associated TCR beta chains were found to be more clonally expanded and to have lower generation probabilities than equally common non-associated chains. The 87-base-pair reads could not distinguish some IMGT-functional V segments, including TRBV6-2 and TRBV6-3, so those segments were excluded. About 17 rarely observed V segments, including chromosome 9 orphons, were excluded from the earlier analysis of about 610 of the donors because counts were too low. According to the authors, the approach could potentially be generalized to other disease states and immunological phenotypes. Most CMV-associated TCR beta chains appeared to be HLA-restricted in a later analysis, and the HLA associations seemed to be driven largely by CMV exposure. The presence/absence analyses assumed that sequencing depth was roughly uniform across donors, and that assumption may not be true. Cytomegalovirus status was reported to be diagnosed by the classifier with high specificity and sensitivity in both the original and validation cohorts.

The chain is made from TRBV6-1 and TRBJ2-7; the D gene is possibly TRBD1, with 5 bases matching. The clonotype comes from a man aged 25 to 45 in good health and CMV-seropositive. Sample: PBMCs. CDR3 loop: CASSPPRQPPEQYF. The DNA sequence is given as TGTGCCAGCAGTCCCCCCCGACAGCCGCCCGAGCAGTACTTC.